Listed below are T cell receptor beta chains from one sample, sequenced in a study of blood T cells in healthy people across ages. TCRdb recomputed calls from the 5' RACE reads with MiXCR, one row per CDR3 protein. This sample has approximately 800,000 distinct CDR3 sequences, with less than 70% found just once. Sequenced input: blood. These TCRs come from a man at least 80 years old in good health. Each CDR3 is given with its conserved first and last residue. D genes are given only for firm matches. Clone size is stated in some rows and not others, as once, few, many or a class when expanded.

TRBV6-5	TRBJ1-2	TRBD1	few	CASSYRDRGTNYGYTF	TGTGCCAGCAGTTACCGGGACAGGGGTACTAACTATGGCTACACCTTC
TRBV6-5	TRBJ2-7	NA	NA	CASSPRDAYEQYF	TGTGCCAGCAGCCCTAGGGACGCCTACGAGCAGTACTTC
TRBV5-6	TRBJ2-2	NA	NA	CASSLVRGGNPLGGELFF	TGTGCCAGCAGCTTGGTGAGAGGGGGAAACCCCCTAGGAGGGGAGCTGTTTTTT
TRBV5-1	TRBJ2-7	TRBD2	NA	CASSLPSGNYEQYF	TGCGCCAGCAGCTTACCTAGCGGGAACTACGAGCAGTACTTC
TRBV20-1	TRBJ2-1	NA	NA	CSARGPYNEQFF	TGCAGTGCTAGAGGCCCATACAATGAGCAGTTCTTC
TRBV7-9	TRBJ2-3	TRBD2	NA	CASSSRREVDTQYF	TGTGCCAGCAGCTCCAGGCGGGAGGTAGATACGCAGTATTTT
TRBV3-1	TRBJ1-1	NA	once	CASSQYQNTEAFF	TGTGCCAGCAGCCAATATCAGAACACTGAAGCTTTCTTT
TRBV7-6	TRBJ2-5	TRBD1	once	CASSSGTGQRGETQYF	TGTGCCAGCAGCTCAGGGACAGGGCAGAGGGGAGAGACCCAGTACTTC
TRBV4-2	TRBJ2-3	TRBD2	NA	CASSQVGTSQRYAYF	TGTGCCAGCAGCCAAGTCGGGACTAGCCAGAGATACGCGTATTTT
TRBV29-1	TRBJ2-5	TRBD1	NA	CSVESIGTGFFEETQYF	TGCAGCGTTGAAAGTATCGGGACAGGTTTTTTTGAAGAGACCCAGTACTTC
TRBV7-9	TRBJ2-3	TRBD1	NA	CASSALTGLITDTQYF	TGTGCCAGCAGCGCATTGACAGGGCTCATCACAGATACGCAGTATTTT
TRBV27	TRBJ2-5	NA	NA	CASRAKTGFGTQYF	TGTGCCAGCAGAGCCAAAACAGGGTTCGGGACCCAGTACTTC
TRBV20-1	TRBJ2-5	NA	many	CSAAVGEETQYF	TGCAGTGCAGCGGTCGGGGAAGAGACCCAGTACTTC
TRBV20-1	TRBJ2-1	TRBD2	NA	CSAGEREGRNNEQFF	TGCAGTGCGGGAGAGCGGGAGGGCCGAAACAATGAGCAGTTCTTC
TRBV28	TRBJ2-7	NA	NA	CASSDSRYEQYF	TGTGCCAGCAGTGACTCGCGATACGAGCAGTACTTC
TRBV2	TRBJ2-5	NA	NA	CASSEAGFQETQYF	TGTGCCAGCAGTGAAGCGGGGTTCCAAGAGACCCAGTACTTC
TRBV5-1	TRBJ2-7	NA	NA	CASSLGWDQWEQYF	TGCGCCAGCAGCTTGGGTTGGGACCAGTGGGAGCAGTACTTC
TRBV6-5	TRBJ1-2	NA	NA	CASSYGDVYEGYTF	TGTGCCAGCAGTTACGGGGATGTCTACGAGGGCTACACCTTC
TRBV20-1	TRBJ2-7	NA	few	CSAPPYGAAEQYF	TGCAGTGCCCCCCCGTACGGGGCGGCCGAGCAGTACTTC
TRBV6-2/TRBV6-3	TRBJ2-3	NA	once	CASSDSSSTDTQYF	TGTGCCAGCAGTGACTCGTCTAGCACAGATACGCAGTATTTT
TRBV29-1	TRBJ2-7	TRBD1	NA	CSVGTGGFYEQYF	TGCAGCGTCGGGACAGGGGGTTTCTACGAGCAGTACTTC
TRBV6-6	TRBJ2-7	TRBD2	NA	CASSYPMGGRAYEQYF	TGTGCCAGCAGTTACCCCATGGGCGGGAGGGCGTACGAGCAGTACTTC
TRBV27	TRBJ1-2	NA	few	CASRGGWVGGGGYTF	TGTGCCAGCAGGGGGGGATGGGTCGGCGGTGGCGGCTACACCTTC
TRBV7-2	TRBJ2-1	TRBD2	few	CASSLVGLVYNEQFF	TGTGCCAGCAGCTTAGTCGGACTAGTATACAATGAGCAGTTCTTC
TRBV6-4	TRBJ1-2	NA	NA	CASRPRWDGYTF	TGTGCCAGCAGACCTCGATGGGATGGCTACACCTTC
TRBV24-1	TRBJ2-3	NA	NA	CATRPGQGGHRYAYF	TGTGCCACCAGACCGGGGCAGGGGGGGCACAGATACGCGTATTTT
TRBV14	TRBJ1-6	NA	NA	CASSGARGDSPLHF	TGTGCCAGCTCGGGGGCCCGAGGGGATTCACCCCTCCACTTT
TRBV24-1	TRBJ2-3	NA	once	CATRGRGPGITDTQYF	TGTGCCACCCGCGGACGGGGCCCAGGGATCACAGATACGCAGTATTTT
TRBV5-5	TRBJ1-1	NA	few	CASSLASVPNTEAFF	TGTGCCAGCAGCTTGGCCTCGGTCCCGAACACTGAAGCTTTCTTT
TRBV11-2	TRBJ2-1	TRBD2	NA	CASSSTRGGNNEQFF	TGTGCCAGCAGCTCTACCCGGGGGGGGAACAATGAGCAGTTCTTC
TRBV7-2	TRBJ2-7	TRBD1	NA	CASSKGTASSYEQYF	TGTGCCAGCAGCAAAGGGACAGCTTCATCCTACGAGCAGTACTTC
TRBV7-9	TRBJ2-4	NA	NA	CASSSRRADIQYF	TGTGCCAGCAGCTCCCGTAGGGCGGACATTCAGTACTTC
TRBV20-1	TRBJ2-1	TRBD2	NA	CSARERGSYNEQFF	TGCAGTGCTAGGGAGCGGGGGTCCTACAATGAGCAGTTCTTC
TRBV5-1	TRBJ2-1	NA	NA	CASSDGEPSYNEQFF	TGCGCCAGCAGCGACGGGGAGCCGTCCTACAATGAGCAGTTCTTC
TRBV5-1	TRBJ2-7	TRBD1	NA	CASTLQPVTGTYEQYF	TGCGCCAGCACCCTTCAACCGGTGACAGGGACCTACGAGCAGTACTTC
TRBV5-1	TRBJ1-6	TRBD1	few	CASSSDREDYNSPLHF	TGCGCCAGCAGCTCGGACAGGGAGGACTATAATTCACCCCTCCACTTT
TRBV7-2	TRBJ2-7	NA	NA	CASSLESTGYSYEQYF	TGTGCCAGCAGCTTAGAGTCGACAGGATACTCCTACGAGCAGTACTTC
TRBV20-1	TRBJ2-7	TRBD2	NA	CSAPGTSSYEQYF	TGCAGTGCTCCCGGGACTAGCAGCTACGAGCAGTACTTC
TRBV5-1	TRBJ2-3	NA	NA	CASTAGGADTQYF	TGCGCCAGCACCGCGGGCGGGGCAGATACGCAGTATTTT
TRBV6-2/TRBV6-3	TRBJ2-1	TRBD2	NA	CASSSRGLAGGLHEQFF	TGTGCCAGCAGTTCCCGGGGACTAGCGGGAGGCTTGCATGAGCAGTTCTTC
TRBV20-1	TRBJ2-3	TRBD2	NA	CSARGTSATDTQYF	TGCAGTGCTAGAGGGACTAGCGCCACAGATACGCAGTATTTT
TRBV6-2/TRBV6-3	TRBJ2-5	TRBD2	NA	CASSGAGEETQYF	TGTGCCAGCAGTGGGGCGGGAGAAGAGACCCAGTACTTC
TRBV20-1	TRBJ2-7	TRBD2	NA	CSARDRVGLAAYNEQYF	TGCAGTGCTAGAGACCGGGTAGGACTAGCGGCATACAATGAGCAGTACTTC